The 22 T cell receptor beta chains reported below all come from one sample, sequenced in a study of shared clonotypes between healthy human individuals. Clones were sequenced by immunoSEQ multiplex PCR, and TCRdb holds only the in-frame ones, with some missing. The sample shows approximately 2,300,000 clones, about nine tenths of them seen only once. Sample: naive CD4+ T cells from PBMCs. Described subset: CD45RA+ positively selected. These receptors came from a man between 18 and 35 years old in good health. Some clones in this sample may be carry-over from other donors' samples.

The CDR3 nucleotides are TGTGCCAGCAGCTTAGCCTTAAGGTGGTCCGGGGAGCTGTTTTTT. Protein: CASSLALRWSGELFF. The chain has TRBV7-9 and TRBJ2-2; D not certain. V was clipped by 0 bases and J by 6 bases, with 11 bases between them. The CDR3 loop spans 15 amino acids. Germline-derived CDR1 and CDR2 are SEHNR and FQNEAQ (reference sequence).

The CDR3 sequence: CASSEGVGGYEKLFF. The CDR3 coding sequence is TGTGCCAGCAGCGAGGGTGTTGGGGGGTACGAAAAACTGTTTTTT. The chain employs TRBV9 and TRBJ1-4, with D perhaps TRBD1 (5 bases). Germline V gene lookup returns CDR1 SGDLS and CDR2 YYNGEE. This CDR3 is built from 15 residues. Between the trimmed V and J ends, which lost 3 bases and 8 bases, there was a span of 17 bases. Full variable domain (outside the CDR3, taken from reference TRBV9 and TRBJ1-4): DSGVTQTPKHLITATGQRVTLRCSPRSGDLSVYWYQQSLDQGLQFLIQYYNGEERAKGNILERFSAQQFPDLHSELNLSSLELGDSALYFCASSEGVGGYEKLFFGSGTQLSVL.

V and J are TRBV5-1 and TRBJ2-3, with D uncertain. This CDR3 has 12 residues. V lost 2 bases, J lost 6 bases, and 7 bases lay in between. Germline V CDR1 and CDR2: SGHRS, YFSETQ. In DNA form, the CDR3 reads TGCGCCAGCAGCTTAAAGCTTGATACGCAGTATTTT. As protein: CASSLKLDTQYF.

This rearrangement joins TRBV18 to TRBJ2-7; TRBD1 matches 11 bases. Trimming cost V 3 bases and J 3 bases; bases outside gene matches: 4. The CDR3 has 15 amino acids. Per the germline V gene, CDR1 is KGHSH and CDR2 is LQKENI. The chain's CDR3 is CASSPSGQGGYEQYF. CDR3 in DNA: TGTGCCAGCTCACCTTCGGGACAGGGGGGCTACGAGCAGTACTTC.

V is TRBV28 and J is TRBJ1-2, with D unclear. This CDR3 contains 15 residues. V gave up 6 bases and J gave up 8 bases, with 22 bases separating them. The V gene's germline CDR1 is MDHEN and CDR2 SYDVKM. CDR3 nucleotides: TGTGCCAGCAGCCTAACGCCTGTCTCAGTGAAGGGCTACACCTTC. This encodes CASSLTPVSVKGYTF.

The chain links TRBV4-3 to TRBJ2-7; D ambiguous. The CDR3 loop spans 14 amino acids. Trimming pared 4 bases from V and 2 bases from J, leaving 12 bases between. Germline V gives CDR1 LGHNA, CDR2 YSLEER. The CDR3 protein is CASSRMTDTYEQYF. The CDR3 nucleotides are TGCGCCAGCAGCCGAATGACGGATACCTACGAGCAGTACTTC.

The chain carries TRBV5-5 and TRBJ1-1; D gene ambiguous. CDR1 and CDR2 from the germline V gene are SGHKS and YYEKEE (reference sequence). V was cut by 4 bases and J by 0 bases, with 19 bases left in between. This CDR3 has 17 residues. The CDR3 DNA reads as TGTGCCAGCAGCGATGACACTGGAATAGCTATGAACACTGAAGCTTTCTTT. Translated, it gives CASSDDTGIAMNTEAFF.

The chain couples TRBV19 to TRBJ1-2; D not certain. V was trimmed by 6 bases and J by 7 bases, leaving 18 bases between them. Germline CDR1 reads LNHDA; CDR2 reads SQIVND (reference sequence). This CDR3 has 14 amino acids. The CDR3 loop is CASSVMGRLSGYTF. CDR3 DNA sequence: TGTGCCAGTAGCGTGATGGGGAGACTTTCTGGCTACACCTTC.

Here the CDR3 reads CASSLTPRSGELFF. CDR3 sequence (DNA): TGTGCCAGCAGCTTAACTCCCAGGTCCGGGGAGCTGTTTTTT. The chain recombines TRBV13 with TRBJ2-2; D uncertain. This CDR3 is 14 amino acids long. Trimming cost V 2 bases and J 6 bases, with 10 bases left between them. Germline V CDR1 and CDR2: PRHDT, FYEKMQ (reference sequence).

The rearrangement uses TRBV7-9 and TRBJ2-5, with D perhaps given as TRBD1 or TRBD2 (6 bases each). CDR3 length: 14 amino acids. The V end lost 3 bases, the J end lost 5 bases, and 13 bases lay between the germline ends. Looked up from germline, CDR1 is SEHNR and CDR2 is FQNEAQ (reference sequence). CDR3 residues: CASSLGGMVETQYF. The CDR3 DNA sequence: TGTGCCAGCAGCTTGGGGGGCATGGTTGAGACCCAGTACTTC.

The chain uses TRBV25-1 and TRBJ2-5; weak D call: TRBD1 (5 bases). The V and J ends lost 7 bases and 5 bases respectively, with 17 bases between them. The CDR3 is made up of 14 amino acids. Germline assignment: CDR1 MGHDK and CDR2 SYGVNS. CDR3 nucleotides: TGTGCCAGCACGGATGGACAAGGCTTGGAGACCCAGTACTTC. Encoded protein: CASTDGQGLETQYF.

This chain joins TRBV5-4 and TRBJ2-3, with TRBD2 matching over 8 bases. There are 14 residues in the CDR3. Trimming at V came to 2 bases and at J to 1 base, leaving 0 bases not matched to a gene. CDR1 is SGHNT, CDR2 YYREEE, per germline (reference sequence). CDR3 nucleotides: TGTGCCAGCAGCTTACTAGCGGGCACAGATACGCAGTATTTT. The encoded protein is CASSLLAGTDTQYF.

The chain couples TRBV6-1 to TRBJ1-2; no clear D. This CDR3 region has 13 residues. CDR1 and CDR2 (germline): MNHNS, SASEGT. The V end lost 8 bases, the J end lost 8 bases, and 18 bases lay between the germline ends. The CDR3 DNA reads as TGTGCCAGCTTAGGACGCAACCTAGAGGGCTACACCTTC. Translation: CASLGRNLEGYTF.

V gene TRBV7-9 combines with J gene TRBJ2-7; 8 positions agree with TRBD1. Germline CDR1 and CDR2: SEHNR and FQNEAQ (reference sequence). CDR3 size: 15 residues. V dropped 6 bases and J dropped 1; count of bases not matched to a gene: 8. The CDR3 loop is CASSRDRPLSYEQYF. As DNA, the CDR3 is TGTGCCAGCAGTCGGGACAGGCCTCTTTCCTACGAGCAGTACTTC.

V usage is TRBV5-1 and J usage is TRBJ2-3; D may match TRBD1 or TRBD2 (6 bases each). The CDR3 has 14 residues. CDR1 is SGHRS, CDR2 YFSETQ, per germline. V was cut by 0 bases and J by 4 bases, with 9 bases left in between. CDR3 DNA sequence: TGCGCCAGCAGCTTGGAGGGGGGCCCAGATACGCAGTATTTT. Translation gives CASSLEGGPDTQYF.

This clone has only a few counts. CDR3 protein: CSADSNQPQHF. The CDR3 nucleotides are TGCAGTGCCGATAGCAATCAGCCCCAGCATTTT. This rearrangement joins TRBV20-1 to TRBJ1-5; D gene unclear. Germline values: CDR1 DFQATT, CDR2 SNEGSKA (reference sequence). The CDR3 extends over 11 amino acids. V shed 6 bases and J shed 0 bases, with 3 bases lying between them.

This chain connects TRBV4-3 to TRBJ2-1, with TRBD2 matching over 10 bases. Germline values: CDR1 LGHNA, CDR2 YSLEER. CDR3 size: 15 residues. V dropped 3 bases and J dropped 9; count of bases not matched to a gene: 8. The CDR3 loop reads CASSHRTSGWSEQFF. The CDR3 DNA sequence: TGCGCCAGCAGCCACCGGACTAGCGGCTGGAGTGAGCAGTTCTTC.

For this clone: The same CDR3 can be traced to other DNA sequences in this sample. The chain carries TRBV7-9 and TRBJ2-2; 9 positions agree with TRBD2. With V trimmed by 5 bases and J by 5 bases, 6 bases remained unmatched. Germline V gene lookup returns CDR1 SEHNR and CDR2 FQNEAQ (reference sequence). The CDR3 length is 15 residues. CDR3 DNA sequence: TGTGCCAGCAGCCCCCGCGGGGGGGGAACCGGGGAGCTGTTTTTT. Translating it yields CASSPRGGGTGELFF.

The chain recombines TRBV6-1 with TRBJ2-7; 8 nucleotides agree with TRBD2. Germline loops: CDR1 MNHNS, CDR2 SASEGT. With 6 bases clipped from V and 4 bases from J, the junction kept 8 bases outside the gene matches. CDR3 length: 14 amino acids. The CDR3 sequence is CASRESGRGYEQYF. CDR3 sequence (DNA): TGTGCCAGCAGGGAAAGCGGGAGAGGGTACGAGCAGTACTTC.

This clone was counted once. This rearrangement joins TRBV27 to TRBJ2-1; 13 nucleotides agree with TRBD2. V lost 6 bases to trimming and J lost 7 bases; unmatched junction nucleotides: 6. The CDR3 length is 15 residues. Per the germline V gene, CDR1 is MNHEY and CDR2 is SMNVEV (reference sequence). The CDR3 region has the DNA TGTGCCAGCAGACCACTAGCGGGAGGGGGGAATGAGCAGTTCTTC. Its translation is CASRPLAGGGNEQFF.

This clone was picked up a small number of times. The chain employs TRBV4-2 and TRBJ1-1; D not resolved. Germline V gene sequence: CDR1 LGHNA, CDR2 YNFKEQ. Trimming took off 0 bases at V and 1 base at J, with 9 bases between the two ends. The CDR3 runs to 15 residues. The CDR3 nucleotides read TGTGCCAGCAGCCAAGATCGGGCAGAGAACACTGAAGCTTTCTTT. Translating gives CASSQDRAENTEAFF.

The J gene is TRBJ2-7, the V gene TRBV5-1; tentatively, D is TRBD1 or TRBD2 (5 bases each). The CDR3 has 13 amino acids. V was shortened by 2 bases and J by 7 bases, with 13 bases between the two germline ends. CDR1 is SGHRS, CDR2 YFSETQ, per germline. CDR3 region: CASSLGTAREQYF. As DNA, the CDR3 is TGCGCCAGCAGCTTAGGGACGGCTCGGGAGCAGTACTTC.